This TCR beta chain was captured in a study of control samples from healthy donors and cancer patients. V was shortened by 2 bases and J by 7 bases, with 8 bases between the two germline ends. This CDR3 comprises 13 residues. Germline assignment: CDR1 MNHNS and CDR2 SASEGT. Data came from immunoSEQ multiplex PCR; TCRdb stores just in-frame clones and leaves some out. The table records 120,000 to 150,000 clones, 90% to 95% of them present only once. The chain employs TRBV6-1 and TRBJ1-4; D is perhaps TRBD1 (5 bases). The source of this sequence is a man aged 40-55 years in good health. The specimen sequenced was blood. CDR3 in amino acids: CASSEQGSEKLFF. Here the CDR3 DNA reads TGTGCCAGCAGTGAACAGGGTAGTGAAAAACTGTTTTTT.